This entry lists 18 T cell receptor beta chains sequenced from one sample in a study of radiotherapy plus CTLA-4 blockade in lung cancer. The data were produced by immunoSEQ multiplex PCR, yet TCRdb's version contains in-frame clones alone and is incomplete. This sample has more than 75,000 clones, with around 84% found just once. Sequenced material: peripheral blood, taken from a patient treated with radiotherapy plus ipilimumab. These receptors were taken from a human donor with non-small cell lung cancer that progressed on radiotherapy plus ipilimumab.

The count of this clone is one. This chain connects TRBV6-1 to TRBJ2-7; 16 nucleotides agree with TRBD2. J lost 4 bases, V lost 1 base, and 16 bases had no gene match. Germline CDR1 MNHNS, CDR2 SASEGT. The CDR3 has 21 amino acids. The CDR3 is CASSEVWGTGTSGRVRYEQYF. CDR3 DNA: TGTGCCAGCAGTGAAGTTTGGGGGACCGGGACTAGCGGGAGGGTTCGGTACGAGCAGTACTTC.

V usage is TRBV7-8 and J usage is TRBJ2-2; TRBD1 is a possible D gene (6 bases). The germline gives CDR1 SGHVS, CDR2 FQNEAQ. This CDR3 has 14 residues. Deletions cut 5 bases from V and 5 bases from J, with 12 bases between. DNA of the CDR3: TGTGCCAGCAGCACACAAACAGGGACCGGGGAGCTGTTTTTT. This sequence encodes CASSTQTGTGELFF.

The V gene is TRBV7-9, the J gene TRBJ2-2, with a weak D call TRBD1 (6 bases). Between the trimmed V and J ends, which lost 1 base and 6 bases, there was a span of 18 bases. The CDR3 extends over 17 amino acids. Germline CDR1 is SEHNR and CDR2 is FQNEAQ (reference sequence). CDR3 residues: CASSLVSAGERSGELFF. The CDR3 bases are TGTGCCAGCAGCTTAGTATCGGCAGGGGAACGGTCCGGGGAGCTGTTTTTT.

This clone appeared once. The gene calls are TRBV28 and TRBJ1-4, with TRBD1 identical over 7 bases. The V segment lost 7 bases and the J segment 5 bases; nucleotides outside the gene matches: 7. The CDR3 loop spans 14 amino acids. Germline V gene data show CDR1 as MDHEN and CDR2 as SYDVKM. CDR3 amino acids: CASKIGTENEKLFF. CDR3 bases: TGTGCCAGCAAAATTGGGACAGAGAATGAAAAACTGTTTTTT.

Here the CDR3 reads CASSLGLRETQYF. For the CDR3, the DNA is TGTGCCAGCAGTTTAGGGCTCCGGGAGACCCAGTACTTC. This chain links TRBV27 with TRBJ2-5; D remains unclear. The CDR3 extends over 13 amino acids. Trimming took 2 bases from V and 5 from J, leaving 9 bases between them. Germline CDR1 is MNHEY and CDR2 is SMNVEV (reference sequence).

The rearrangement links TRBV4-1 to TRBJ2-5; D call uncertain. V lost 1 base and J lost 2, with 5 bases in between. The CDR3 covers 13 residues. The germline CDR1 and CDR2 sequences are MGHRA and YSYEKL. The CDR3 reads CASSQVKQETQYF. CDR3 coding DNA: TGCGCCAGCAGCCAAGTAAAGCAAGAGACCCAGTACTTC.

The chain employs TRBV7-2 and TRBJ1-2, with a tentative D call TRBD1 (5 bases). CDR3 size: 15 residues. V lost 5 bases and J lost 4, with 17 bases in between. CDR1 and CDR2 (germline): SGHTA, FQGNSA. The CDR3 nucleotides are TGTGCCAGCAGCGTGGATCGAGGGGAAAGCTATGGCTACACCTTC. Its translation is CASSVDRGESYGYTF.

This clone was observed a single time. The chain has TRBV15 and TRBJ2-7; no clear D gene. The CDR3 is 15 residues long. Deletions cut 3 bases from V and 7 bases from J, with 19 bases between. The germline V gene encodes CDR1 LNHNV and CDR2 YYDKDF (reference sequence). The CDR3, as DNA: TGTGCCACCAGCAGGGCTTGGCCCCTTTATTCTGAGCAGTACTTC. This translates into CATSRAWPLYSEQYF.

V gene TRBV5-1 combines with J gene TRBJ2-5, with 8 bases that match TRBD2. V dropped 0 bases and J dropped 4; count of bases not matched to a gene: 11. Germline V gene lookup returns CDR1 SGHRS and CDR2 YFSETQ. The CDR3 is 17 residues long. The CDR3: CASSLEASGSYGETQYF. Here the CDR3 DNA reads TGCGCCAGCAGCTTGGAGGCTAGCGGGTCTTATGGAGAGACCCAGTACTTC.

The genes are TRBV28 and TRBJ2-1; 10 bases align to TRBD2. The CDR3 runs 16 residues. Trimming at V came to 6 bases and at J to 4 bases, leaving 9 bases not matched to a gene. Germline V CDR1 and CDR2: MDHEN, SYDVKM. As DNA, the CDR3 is TGTGCCAGCAGACTTCCCGGACTAGCGGTATACAATGAGCAGTTCTTC. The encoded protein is CASRLPGLAVYNEQFF.

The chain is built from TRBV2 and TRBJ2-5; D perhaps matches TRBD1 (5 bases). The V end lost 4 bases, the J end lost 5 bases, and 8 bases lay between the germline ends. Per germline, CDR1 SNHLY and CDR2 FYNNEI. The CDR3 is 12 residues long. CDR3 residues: CASSVGVETQYF. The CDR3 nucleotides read TGTGCCAGCAGTGTAGGGGTGGAGACCCAGTACTTC.

The CDR3 is CASSQRQGGTGELFF. Written as DNA, the CDR3 is TGTGCCAGCAGTCAACGACAGGGGGGCACCGGGGAGCTGTTTTTT. This chain joins TRBV6-6 and TRBJ2-2, with 9 positions matching TRBD1. Germline assignment: CDR1 MNHNY and CDR2 SVGAGI (reference sequence). This CDR3 contains 15 residues. The V segment lost 5 bases and the J segment 4 bases; nucleotides outside the gene matches: 5.

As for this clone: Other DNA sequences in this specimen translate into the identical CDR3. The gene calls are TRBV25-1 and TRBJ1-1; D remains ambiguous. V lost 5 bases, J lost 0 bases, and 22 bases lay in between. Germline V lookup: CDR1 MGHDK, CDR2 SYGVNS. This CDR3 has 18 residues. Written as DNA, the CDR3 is TGTGCCAGCAGTCAAAATTGGGCCGTGGGTTACATGAACACTGAAGCTTTCTTT. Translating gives CASSQNWAVGYMNTEAFF.

Written as DNA, the CDR3 is TGCGCCAGCAGCTTGGCAACAGGGTCTGGGGCCAACGTCCTGACTTTC. It is translated as CASSLATGSGANVLTF. The chain combines TRBV5-1 with TRBJ2-6; a weak D match, TRBD1 (6 bases). Per germline, CDR1 SGHRS and CDR2 YFSETQ. The CDR3 covers 16 residues. V lost 0 bases and J lost 1, with 8 bases in between.

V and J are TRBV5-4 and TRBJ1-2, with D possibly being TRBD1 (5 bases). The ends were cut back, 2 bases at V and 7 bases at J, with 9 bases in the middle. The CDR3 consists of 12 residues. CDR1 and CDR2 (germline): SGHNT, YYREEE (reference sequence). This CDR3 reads CASSLGVFGYTF. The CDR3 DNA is TGTGCCAGCAGCTTAGGGGTTTTTGGCTACACCTTC.

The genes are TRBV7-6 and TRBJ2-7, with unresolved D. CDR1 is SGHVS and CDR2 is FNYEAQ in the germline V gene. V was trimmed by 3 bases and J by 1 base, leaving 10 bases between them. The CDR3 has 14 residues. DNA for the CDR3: TGTGCCAGCAGCTTTGGTGGGCAGTCCTACGAGCAGTACTTC. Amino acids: CASSFGGQSYEQYF.

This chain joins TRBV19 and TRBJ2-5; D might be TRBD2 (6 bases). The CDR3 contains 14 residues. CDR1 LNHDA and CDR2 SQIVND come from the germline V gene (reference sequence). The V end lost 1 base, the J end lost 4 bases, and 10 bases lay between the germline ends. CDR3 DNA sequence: TGTGCCAGTAGTATAGTTTCAGCGGGAGAGACCCAGTACTTC. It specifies CASSIVSAGETQYF.

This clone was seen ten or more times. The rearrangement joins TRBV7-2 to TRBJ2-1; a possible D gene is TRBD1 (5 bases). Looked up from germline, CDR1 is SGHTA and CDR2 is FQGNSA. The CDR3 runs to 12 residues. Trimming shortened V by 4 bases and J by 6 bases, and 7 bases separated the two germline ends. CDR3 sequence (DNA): TGTGCCAGCAGCTCGACAGTCAATGAGCAGTTCTTC. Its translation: CASSSTVNEQFF.